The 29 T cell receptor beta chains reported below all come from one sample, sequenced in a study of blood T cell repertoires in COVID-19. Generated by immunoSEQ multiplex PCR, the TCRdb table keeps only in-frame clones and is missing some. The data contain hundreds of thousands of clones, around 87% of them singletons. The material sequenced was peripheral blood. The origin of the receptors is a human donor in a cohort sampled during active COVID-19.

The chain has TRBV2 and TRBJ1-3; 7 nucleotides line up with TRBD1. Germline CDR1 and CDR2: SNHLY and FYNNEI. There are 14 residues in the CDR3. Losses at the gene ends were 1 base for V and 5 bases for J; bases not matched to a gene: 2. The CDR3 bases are TGTGCCAGCAGTGAAGTGGACAGGAGAAACACCATATATTTT. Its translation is CASSEVDRRNTIYF.

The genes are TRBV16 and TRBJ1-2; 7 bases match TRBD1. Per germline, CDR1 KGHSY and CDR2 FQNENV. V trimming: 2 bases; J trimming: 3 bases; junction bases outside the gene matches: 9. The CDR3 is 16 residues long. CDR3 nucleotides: TGTGCCAGCAGCCAAGTTCGCCGGGACAGACACTATGGCTACACCTTC. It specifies CASSQVRRDRHYGYTF.

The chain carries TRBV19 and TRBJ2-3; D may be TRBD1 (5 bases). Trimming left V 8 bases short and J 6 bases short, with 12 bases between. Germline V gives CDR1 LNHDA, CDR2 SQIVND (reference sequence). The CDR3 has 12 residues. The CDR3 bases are TGTGCCAGTGGGATTTGGGGCGATACGCAGTATTTT. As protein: CASGIWGDTQYF.

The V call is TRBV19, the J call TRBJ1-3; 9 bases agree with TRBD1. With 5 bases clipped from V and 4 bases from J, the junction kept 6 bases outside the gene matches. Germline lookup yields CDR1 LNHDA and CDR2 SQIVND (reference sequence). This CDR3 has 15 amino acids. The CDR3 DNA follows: TGTGCCAGTAGTTGGGGGACAGGGTCCGGAAACACCATATATTTT. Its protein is CASSWGTGSGNTIYF.

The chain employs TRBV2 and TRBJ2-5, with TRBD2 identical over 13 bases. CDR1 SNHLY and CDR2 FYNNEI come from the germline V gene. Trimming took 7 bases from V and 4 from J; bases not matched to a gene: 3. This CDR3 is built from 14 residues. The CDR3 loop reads CASTGLAGVETQYF. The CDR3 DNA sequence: TGTGCCAGCACCGGACTAGCGGGAGTAGAGACCCAGTACTTC. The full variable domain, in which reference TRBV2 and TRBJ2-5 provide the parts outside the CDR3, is EPEVTQTPSHQVTQMGQEVILRCVPISNHLYFYWYRQILGQKVEFLVSFYNNEISEKSEIFDDQFSVERPDGSNFTLKIRSTKLEDSAMYFCASTGLAGVETQYFGPGTRLLVL.

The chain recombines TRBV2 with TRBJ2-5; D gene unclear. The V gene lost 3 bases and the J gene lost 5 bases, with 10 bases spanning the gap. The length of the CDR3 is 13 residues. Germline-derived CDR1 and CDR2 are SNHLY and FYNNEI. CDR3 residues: CASSEAPKETQYF. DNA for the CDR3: TGTGCCAGCAGTGAGGCCCCGAAGGAGACCCAGTACTTC.

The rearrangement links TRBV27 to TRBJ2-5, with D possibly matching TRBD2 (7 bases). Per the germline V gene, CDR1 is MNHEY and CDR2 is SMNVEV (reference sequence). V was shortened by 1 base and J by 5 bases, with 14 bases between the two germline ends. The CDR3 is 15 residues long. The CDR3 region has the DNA TGTGCCAGCAGTTTATTCGGGGGGCTGGGGGAGACCCAGTACTTC. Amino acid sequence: CASSLFGGLGETQYF.

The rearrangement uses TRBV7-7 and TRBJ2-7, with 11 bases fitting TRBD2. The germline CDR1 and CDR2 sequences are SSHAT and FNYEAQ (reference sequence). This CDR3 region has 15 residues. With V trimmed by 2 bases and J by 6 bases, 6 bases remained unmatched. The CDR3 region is CASSLNSGREAEQYF. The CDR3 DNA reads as TGTGCCAGCAGCTTAAATAGCGGGAGGGAAGCCGAGCAGTACTTC.

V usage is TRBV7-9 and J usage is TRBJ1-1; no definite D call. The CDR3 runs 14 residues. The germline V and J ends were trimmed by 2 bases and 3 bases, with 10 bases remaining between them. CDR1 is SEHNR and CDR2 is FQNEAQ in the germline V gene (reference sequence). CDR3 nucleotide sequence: TGTGCCAGCAGCTTATACTCCGTGGACACTGAAGCTTTCTTT. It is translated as CASSLYSVDTEAFF.

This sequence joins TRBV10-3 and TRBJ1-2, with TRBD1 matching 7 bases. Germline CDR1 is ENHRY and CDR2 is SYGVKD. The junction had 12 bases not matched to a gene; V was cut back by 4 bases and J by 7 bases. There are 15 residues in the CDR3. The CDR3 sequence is CAISGTYGQAIGYTF. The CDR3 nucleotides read TGTGCCATCAGTGGTACGTACGGACAGGCCATTGGCTACACCTTC.

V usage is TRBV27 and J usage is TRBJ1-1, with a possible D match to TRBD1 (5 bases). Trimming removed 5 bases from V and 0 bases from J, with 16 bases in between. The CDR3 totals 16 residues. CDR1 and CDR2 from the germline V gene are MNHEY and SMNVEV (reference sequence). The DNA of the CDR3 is TGTGCCAGCAGTCCAGACCCAGGGTGGGTGAACACTGAAGCTTTCTTT. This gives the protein CASSPDPGWVNTEAFF.

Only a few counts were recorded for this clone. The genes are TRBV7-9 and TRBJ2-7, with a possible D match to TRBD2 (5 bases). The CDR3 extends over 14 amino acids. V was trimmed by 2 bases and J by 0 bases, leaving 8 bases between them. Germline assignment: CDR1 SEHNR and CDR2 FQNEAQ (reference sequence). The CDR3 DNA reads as TGTGCCAGCAGCTTACAGCGGAGCTCCTACGAGCAGTACTTC. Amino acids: CASSLQRSSYEQYF.

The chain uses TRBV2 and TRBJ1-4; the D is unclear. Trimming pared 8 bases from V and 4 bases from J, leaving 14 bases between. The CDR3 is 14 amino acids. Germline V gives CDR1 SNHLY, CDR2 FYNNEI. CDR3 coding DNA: TGTGCCAGCGGCCGACTTGAAATTAATGAAAAACTGTTTTTT. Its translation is CASGRLEINEKLFF.

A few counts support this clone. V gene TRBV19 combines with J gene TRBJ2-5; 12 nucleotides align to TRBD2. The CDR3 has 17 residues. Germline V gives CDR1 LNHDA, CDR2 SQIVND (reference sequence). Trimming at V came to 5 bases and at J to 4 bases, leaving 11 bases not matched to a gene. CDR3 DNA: TGTGCCAGTAGTCCACGGACTAGCGGGAATGCTGGAGAGACCCAGTACTTC. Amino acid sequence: CASSPRTSGNAGETQYF.

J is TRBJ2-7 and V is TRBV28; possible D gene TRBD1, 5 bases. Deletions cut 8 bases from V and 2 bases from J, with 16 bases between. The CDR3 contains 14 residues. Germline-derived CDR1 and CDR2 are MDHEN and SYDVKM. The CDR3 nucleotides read TGTGCCAGCGGCCCTGGGGCGGAACCCTACGAGCAGTACTTC. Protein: CASGPGAEPYEQYF.

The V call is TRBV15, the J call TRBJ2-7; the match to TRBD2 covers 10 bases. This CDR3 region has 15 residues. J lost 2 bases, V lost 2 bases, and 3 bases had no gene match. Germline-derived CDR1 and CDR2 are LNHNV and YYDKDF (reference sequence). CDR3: CATSRSGLAAYEQYF. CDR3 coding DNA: TGTGCCACCAGCAGAAGCGGACTAGCGGCCTACGAGCAGTACTTC.

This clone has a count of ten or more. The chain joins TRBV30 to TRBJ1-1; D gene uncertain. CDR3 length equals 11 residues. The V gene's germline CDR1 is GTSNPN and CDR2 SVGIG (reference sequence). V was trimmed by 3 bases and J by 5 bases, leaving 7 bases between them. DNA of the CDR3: TGTGCCTGGAGAGAGTGGACTGAAGCTTTCTTT. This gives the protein CAWREWTEAFF.

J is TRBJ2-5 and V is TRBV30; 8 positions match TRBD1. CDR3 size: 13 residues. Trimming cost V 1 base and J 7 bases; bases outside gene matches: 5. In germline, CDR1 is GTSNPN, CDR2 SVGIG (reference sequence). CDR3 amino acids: CAWSGRTGRTQYF. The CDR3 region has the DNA TGTGCCTGGAGTGGAAGGACAGGGCGGACCCAGTACTTC.

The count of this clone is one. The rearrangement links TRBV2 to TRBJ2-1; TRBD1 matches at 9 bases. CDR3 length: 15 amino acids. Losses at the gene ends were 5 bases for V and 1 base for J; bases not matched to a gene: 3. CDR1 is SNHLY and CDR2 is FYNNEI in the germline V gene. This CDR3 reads CASSLTGGSYNEQFF. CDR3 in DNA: TGTGCCAGCAGTCTGACAGGGGGATCCTACAATGAGCAGTTCTTC.

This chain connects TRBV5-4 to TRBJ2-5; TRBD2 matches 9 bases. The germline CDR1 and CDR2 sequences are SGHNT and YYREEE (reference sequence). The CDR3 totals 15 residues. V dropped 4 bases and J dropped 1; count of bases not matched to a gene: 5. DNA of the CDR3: TGTGCCAGCAGCATACAGCGGGGGGTCCAAGAGACCCAGTACTTC. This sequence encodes CASSIQRGVQETQYF.

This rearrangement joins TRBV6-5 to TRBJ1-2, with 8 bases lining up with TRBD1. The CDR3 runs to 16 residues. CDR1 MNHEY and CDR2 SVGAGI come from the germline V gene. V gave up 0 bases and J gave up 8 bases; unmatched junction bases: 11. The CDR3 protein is CASSYSYFAGGVGYTF. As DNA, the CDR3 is TGTGCCAGCAGTTACTCGTATTTCGCAGGGGGCGTCGGCTACACCTTC.

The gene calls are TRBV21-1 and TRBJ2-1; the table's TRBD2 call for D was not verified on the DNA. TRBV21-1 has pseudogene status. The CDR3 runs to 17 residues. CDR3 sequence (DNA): TGTGCCAGCAACTTACTAGGCGGTCCAACGGGCCTAAATGAGCAGTTCTTC. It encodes CASNLLGGPTGLNEQFF.

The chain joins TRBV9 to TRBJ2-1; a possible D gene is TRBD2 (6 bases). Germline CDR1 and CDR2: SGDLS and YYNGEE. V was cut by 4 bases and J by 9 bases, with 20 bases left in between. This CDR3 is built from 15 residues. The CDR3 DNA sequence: TGTGCCAGCAGCCCAGGCGGGGTCCGGTGGGGTGAGCAGTTCTTC. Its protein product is CASSPGGVRWGEQFF.

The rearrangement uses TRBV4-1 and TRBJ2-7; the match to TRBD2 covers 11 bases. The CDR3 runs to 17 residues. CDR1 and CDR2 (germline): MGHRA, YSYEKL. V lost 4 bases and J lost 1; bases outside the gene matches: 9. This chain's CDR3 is CASSLAGGPPRSYEQYF. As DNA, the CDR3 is TGCGCCAGCAGCCTAGCGGGGGGGCCTCCGAGGTCCTACGAGCAGTACTTC.

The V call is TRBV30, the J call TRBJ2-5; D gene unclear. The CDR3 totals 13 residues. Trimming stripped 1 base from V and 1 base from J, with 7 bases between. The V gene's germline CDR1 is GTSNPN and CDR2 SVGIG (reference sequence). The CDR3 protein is CAWSARRQETQYF. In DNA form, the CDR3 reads TGTGCCTGGAGTGCCCGTCGCCAAGAGACCCAGTACTTC.

The DNA for the CDR3 is TGTGCCAGCAGCCCCGGGGTGGCCTACAATGAGCAGTTCTTC. It is translated as CASSPGVAYNEQFF. The chain links TRBV7-9 to TRBJ2-1; D might be TRBD2 (5 bases). V lost 5 bases and J 2 bases, leaving 10 bases between the germline ends. The CDR3 spans 14 residues. Germline-derived CDR1 and CDR2 are SEHNR and FQNEAQ (reference sequence).

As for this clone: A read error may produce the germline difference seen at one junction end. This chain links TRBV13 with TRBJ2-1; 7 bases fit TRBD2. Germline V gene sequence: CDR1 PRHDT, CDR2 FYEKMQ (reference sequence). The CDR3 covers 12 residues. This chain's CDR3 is CATSSSGNEQFF. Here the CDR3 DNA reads TGTGCCACCAGCTCTAGCGGAAATGAGCAGTTCTTC.

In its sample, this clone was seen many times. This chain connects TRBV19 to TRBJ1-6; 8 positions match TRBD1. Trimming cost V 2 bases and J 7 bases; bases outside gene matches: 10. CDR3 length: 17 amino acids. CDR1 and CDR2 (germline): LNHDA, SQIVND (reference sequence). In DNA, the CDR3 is TGTGCCAGTAGTATAACTCCAGGGGGCGCGAGGAATTCACCCCTCCACTTT. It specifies CASSITPGGARNSPLHF.

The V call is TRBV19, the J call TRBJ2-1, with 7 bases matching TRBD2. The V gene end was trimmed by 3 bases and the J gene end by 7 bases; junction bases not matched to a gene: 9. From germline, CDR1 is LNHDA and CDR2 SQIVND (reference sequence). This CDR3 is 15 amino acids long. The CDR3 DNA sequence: TGTGCCAGTAGTATTGACCGCCTAGCGGTTAATGAGCAGTTCTTC. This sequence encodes CASSIDRLAVNEQFF.